These T cell receptor beta chains were read from a single sample in a study of blood T cell repertoires in COVID-19. Sequencing used immunoSEQ multiplex PCR; TCRdb keeps in-frame clones, though not all of them. The sample holds 45,000 to 65,000 clones, 90% to 95% seen once. The sample taken for sequencing was peripheral blood. These receptors were taken from a human donor in a cohort sampled during active COVID-19. Each CDR3 is given with its conserved first and last residue. D genes are given only for firm matches. A clone size is listed for some rows: how often the clone was seen (once, few, many), or a class if it is expanded.

TRBJ2-4 | . | TRBV21-1 | . | CASSKGGRLPPGDKNIQYF | TGTGCCAGCAGCAAAGGCGGCCGTTTGCCCCCGGGGGACAAAAACATTCAGTACTTC
TRBJ2-3 | . | TRBV29-1 | TRBD1 | CSAMTGGNTDTQYF | TGCAGCGCCATGACAGGGGGCAACACAGATACGCAGTATTTT
TRBJ2-1 | once | TRBV4-2 | TRBD2 | CASSQDWWGRSGSYNEQFF | TGTGCCAGCAGCCAAGATTGGTGGGGTCGTAGCGGGTCGTACAATGAGCAGTTCTTC
TRBJ1-6 | . | TRBV18 | TRBD1 | CASSPNPGTGNSPLHF | TGTGCCAGCTCACCCAACCCCGGGACAGGAAATTCACCCCTCCACTTT
TRBJ1-5 | . | TRBV28 | . | CASSFPRTRGDQPQHF | TGTGCCAGCAGTTTCCCCAGGACCAGGGGTGATCAGCCCCAGCATTTT
TRBJ2-1 | . | TRBV6-5 | . | CASRGTGQGYEQFF | TGTGCCAGCAGGGGAACGGGCCAGGGCTATGAGCAGTTCTTC
TRBJ2-5 | . | TRBV7-9 | TRBD2 | CASRSLADQETQYF | TGTGCCAGCAGGTCTCTAGCGGACCAAGAGACCCAGTACTTC
TRBJ2-2 | . | TRBV2 | TRBD1 | CASKGQGPTGELFF | TGTGCCAGCAAGGGACAGGGGCCAACCGGGGAGCTGTTTTTT
TRBJ2-2 | . | TRBV28 | TRBD2 | CASTGLAGGAGELFF | TGTGCCAGCACCGGACTAGCGGGAGGTGCCGGGGAGCTGTTTTTT
TRBJ1-6 | . | TRBV30 | . | CAWGQGPSFRNSPLHF | TGTGCCTGGGGCCAGGGGCCCAGCTTTAGAAATTCACCCCTCCACTTT
TRBJ1-1 | . | TRBV19 | TRBD1 | CASKGAYTEAFF | TGTGCCAGTAAGGGGGCTTATACTGAAGCTTTCTTT
TRBJ1-6 | . | TRBV7-3 | . | CASSLTGGSPLHF | TGTGCCAGCAGCTTAACAGGGGGTTCACCCCTCCACTTT